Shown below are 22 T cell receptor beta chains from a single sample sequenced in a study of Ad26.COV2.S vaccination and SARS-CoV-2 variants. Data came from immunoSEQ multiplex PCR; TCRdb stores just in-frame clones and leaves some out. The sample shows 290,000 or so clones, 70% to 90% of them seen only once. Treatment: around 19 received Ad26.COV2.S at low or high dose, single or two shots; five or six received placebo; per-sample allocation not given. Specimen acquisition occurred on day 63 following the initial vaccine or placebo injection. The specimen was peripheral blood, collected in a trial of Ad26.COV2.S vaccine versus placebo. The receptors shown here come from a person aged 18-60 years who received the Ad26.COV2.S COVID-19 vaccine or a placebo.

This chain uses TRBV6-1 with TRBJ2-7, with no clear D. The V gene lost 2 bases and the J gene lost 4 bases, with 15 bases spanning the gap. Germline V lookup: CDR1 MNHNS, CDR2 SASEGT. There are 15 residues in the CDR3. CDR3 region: CASSEYLPGLYEQYF. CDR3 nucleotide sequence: TGTGCCAGCAGTGAATACCTCCCTGGGCTTTACGAGCAGTACTTC.

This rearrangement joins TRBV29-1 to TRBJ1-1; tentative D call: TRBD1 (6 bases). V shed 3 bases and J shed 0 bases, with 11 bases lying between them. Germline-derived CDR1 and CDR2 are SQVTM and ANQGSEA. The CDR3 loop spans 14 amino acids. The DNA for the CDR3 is TGCAGCGTTGACACAGGGAGGTTGAACACTGAAGCTTTCTTT. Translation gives CSVDTGRLNTEAFF.

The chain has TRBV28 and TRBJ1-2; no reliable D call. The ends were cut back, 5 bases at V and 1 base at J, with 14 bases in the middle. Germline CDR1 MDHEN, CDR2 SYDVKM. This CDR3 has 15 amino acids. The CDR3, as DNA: TGTGCCAGCAGTGCCGGAGAAGAGGTTAACTATGGCTACACCTTC. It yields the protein CASSAGEEVNYGYTF.

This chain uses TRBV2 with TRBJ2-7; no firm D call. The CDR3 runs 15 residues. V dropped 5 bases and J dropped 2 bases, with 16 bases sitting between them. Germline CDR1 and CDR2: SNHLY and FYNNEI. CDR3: CASSRDPAVTYEQYF. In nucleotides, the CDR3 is TGTGCCAGCAGTCGAGACCCCGCGGTCACCTACGAGCAGTACTTC.

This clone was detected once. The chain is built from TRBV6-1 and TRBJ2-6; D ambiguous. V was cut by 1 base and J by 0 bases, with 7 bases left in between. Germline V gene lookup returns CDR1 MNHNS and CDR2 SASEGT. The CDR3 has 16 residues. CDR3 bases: TGTGCCAGCAGTGAAGGTCGATTCTCTGGGGCCAACGTCCTGACTTTC. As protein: CASSEGRFSGANVLTF.

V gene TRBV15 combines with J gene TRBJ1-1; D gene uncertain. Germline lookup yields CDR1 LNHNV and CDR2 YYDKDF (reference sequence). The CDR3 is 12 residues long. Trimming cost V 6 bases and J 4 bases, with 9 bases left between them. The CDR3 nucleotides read TGTGCCACCAGTACGTCGAGCACTGAAGCTTTCTTT. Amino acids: CATSTSSTEAFF. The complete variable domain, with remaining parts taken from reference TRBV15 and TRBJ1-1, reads DAMVIQNPRYQVTQFGKPVTLSCSQTLNHNVMYWYQQKSSQAPKLLFHYYDKDFNNEADTPDNFQSRRPNTSFCFLDIRSPGLGDTAMYLCATSTSSTEAFFGQGTRLTVV.

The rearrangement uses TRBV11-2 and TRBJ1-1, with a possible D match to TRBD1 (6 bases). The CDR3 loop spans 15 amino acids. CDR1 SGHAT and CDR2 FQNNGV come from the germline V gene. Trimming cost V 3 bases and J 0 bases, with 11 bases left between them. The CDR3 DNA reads TGTGCCAGCAGCTTTGCAGGGGCTTTGAACACTGAAGCTTTCTTT. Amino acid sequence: CASSFAGALNTEAFF.

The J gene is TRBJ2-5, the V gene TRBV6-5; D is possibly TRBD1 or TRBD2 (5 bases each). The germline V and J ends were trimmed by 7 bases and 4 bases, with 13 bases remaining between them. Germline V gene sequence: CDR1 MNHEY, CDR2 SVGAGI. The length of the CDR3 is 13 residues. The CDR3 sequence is CASKEGLGETQYF. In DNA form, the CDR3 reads TGTGCCAGCAAAGAGGGGTTGGGAGAGACCCAGTACTTC.

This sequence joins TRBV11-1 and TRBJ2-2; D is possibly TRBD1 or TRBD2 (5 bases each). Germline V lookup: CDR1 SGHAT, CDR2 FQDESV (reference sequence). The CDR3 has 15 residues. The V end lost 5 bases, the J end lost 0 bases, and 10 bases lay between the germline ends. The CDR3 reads CASSPGTANTGELFF. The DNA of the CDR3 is TGTGCCAGCAGCCCCGGGACCGCGAACACCGGGGAGCTGTTTTTT.

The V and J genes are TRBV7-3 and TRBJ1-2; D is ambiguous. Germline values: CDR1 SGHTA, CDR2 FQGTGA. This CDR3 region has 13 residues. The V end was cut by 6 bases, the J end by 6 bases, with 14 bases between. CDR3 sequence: CASSSGPGHGYTF. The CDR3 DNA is TGTGCCAGCAGTTCAGGACCGGGCCATGGCTACACCTTC.

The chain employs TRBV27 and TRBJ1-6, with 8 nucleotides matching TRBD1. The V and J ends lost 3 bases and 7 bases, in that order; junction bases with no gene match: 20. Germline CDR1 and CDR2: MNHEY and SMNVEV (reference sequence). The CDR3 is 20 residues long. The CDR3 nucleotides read TGTGCCAGCAGTTTTAGGTTCCCAGGGGGCACCCAAGGAAAAAATTCACCCCTCCACTTT. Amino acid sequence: CASSFRFPGGTQGKNSPLHF.

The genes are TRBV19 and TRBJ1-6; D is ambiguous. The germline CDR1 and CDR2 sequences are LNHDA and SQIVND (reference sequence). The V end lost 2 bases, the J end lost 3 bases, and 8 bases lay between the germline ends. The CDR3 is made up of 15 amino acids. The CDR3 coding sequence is TGTGCCAGTAGTATATGGGCCAACTATAATTCACCCCTCCACTTT. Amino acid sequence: CASSIWANYNSPLHF.

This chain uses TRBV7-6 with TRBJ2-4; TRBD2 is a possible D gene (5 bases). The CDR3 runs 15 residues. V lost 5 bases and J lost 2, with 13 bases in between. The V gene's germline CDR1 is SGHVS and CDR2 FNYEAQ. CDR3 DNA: TGTGCCAGCAGCCCCGGCCCGGGAACCAAAAACATTCAGTACTTC. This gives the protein CASSPGPGTKNIQYF.

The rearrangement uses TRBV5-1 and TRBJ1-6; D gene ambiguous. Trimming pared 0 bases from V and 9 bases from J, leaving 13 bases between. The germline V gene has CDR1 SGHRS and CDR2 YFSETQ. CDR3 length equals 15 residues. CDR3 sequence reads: CASSLAYSEISPLHF. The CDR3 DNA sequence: TGCGCCAGCAGCTTGGCCTATTCCGAGATTTCACCCCTCCACTTT.

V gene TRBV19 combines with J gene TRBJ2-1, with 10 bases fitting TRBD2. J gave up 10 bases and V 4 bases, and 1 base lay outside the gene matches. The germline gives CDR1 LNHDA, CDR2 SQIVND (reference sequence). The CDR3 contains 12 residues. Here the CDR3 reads CASSTSGGEQFF. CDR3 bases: TGTGCCAGTAGTACTAGCGGGGGCGAGCAGTTCTTC.

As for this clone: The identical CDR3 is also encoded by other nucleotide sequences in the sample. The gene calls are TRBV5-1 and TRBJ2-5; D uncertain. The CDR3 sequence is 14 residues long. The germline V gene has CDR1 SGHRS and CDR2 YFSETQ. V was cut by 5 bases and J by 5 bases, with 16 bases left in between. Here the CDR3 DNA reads TGCGCCAGCAGTTTAGATTCCGCCCGGGAGACCCAGTACTTC. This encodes CASSLDSARETQYF.

DNA for the CDR3: TGTGCCAGCAGCACTACAGGGAACTATGGCTACACCTTC. It translates to CASSTTGNYGYTF. This chain uses TRBV11-2 with TRBJ1-2; tentative D call: TRBD1 (6 bases). V was cut by 5 bases and J by 2 bases, with 9 bases left in between. Germline values: CDR1 SGHAT, CDR2 FQNNGV. There are 13 residues in the CDR3.

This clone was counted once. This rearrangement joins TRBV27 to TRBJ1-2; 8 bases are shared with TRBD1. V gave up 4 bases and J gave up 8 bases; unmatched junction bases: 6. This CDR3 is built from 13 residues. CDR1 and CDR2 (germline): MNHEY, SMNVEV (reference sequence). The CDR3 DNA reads TGTGCCAGCAGTTCGACAGGGGACGGGGGCTACACCTTC. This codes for CASSSTGDGGYTF.

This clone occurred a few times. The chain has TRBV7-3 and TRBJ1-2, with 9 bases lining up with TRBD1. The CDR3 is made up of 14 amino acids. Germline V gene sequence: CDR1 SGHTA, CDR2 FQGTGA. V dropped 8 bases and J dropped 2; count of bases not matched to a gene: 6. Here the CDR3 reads CASGTGGENYGYTF. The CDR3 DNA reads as TGTGCCAGCGGAACAGGGGGCGAGAACTATGGCTACACCTTC.

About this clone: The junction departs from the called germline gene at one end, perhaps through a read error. In nucleotides, the CDR3 is TGTGCCAGCAGCCTAGAACCGGGACAGGGGGCGAAGGGCTACACCTTC. It yields the protein CASSLEPGQGAKGYTF. The chain employs TRBV11-2 and TRBJ1-2; TRBD1 aligns across 12 bases. CDR1 SGHAT and CDR2 FQNNGV come from the germline V gene. This CDR3 is 16 amino acids long.

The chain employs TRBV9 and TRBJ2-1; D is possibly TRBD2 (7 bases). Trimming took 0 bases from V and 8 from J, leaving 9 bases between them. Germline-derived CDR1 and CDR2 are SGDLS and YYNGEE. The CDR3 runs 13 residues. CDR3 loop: CASSVVGGHEQFF. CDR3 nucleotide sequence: TGTGCCAGCAGCGTAGTGGGGGGGCATGAGCAGTTCTTC.

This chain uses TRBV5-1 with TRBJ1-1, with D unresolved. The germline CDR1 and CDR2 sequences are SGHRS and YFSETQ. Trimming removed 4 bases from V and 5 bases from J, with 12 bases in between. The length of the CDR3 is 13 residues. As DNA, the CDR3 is TGCGCCAGCAGCCGGGGTATGAGGACTGAAGCTTTCTTT. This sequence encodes CASSRGMRTEAFF.